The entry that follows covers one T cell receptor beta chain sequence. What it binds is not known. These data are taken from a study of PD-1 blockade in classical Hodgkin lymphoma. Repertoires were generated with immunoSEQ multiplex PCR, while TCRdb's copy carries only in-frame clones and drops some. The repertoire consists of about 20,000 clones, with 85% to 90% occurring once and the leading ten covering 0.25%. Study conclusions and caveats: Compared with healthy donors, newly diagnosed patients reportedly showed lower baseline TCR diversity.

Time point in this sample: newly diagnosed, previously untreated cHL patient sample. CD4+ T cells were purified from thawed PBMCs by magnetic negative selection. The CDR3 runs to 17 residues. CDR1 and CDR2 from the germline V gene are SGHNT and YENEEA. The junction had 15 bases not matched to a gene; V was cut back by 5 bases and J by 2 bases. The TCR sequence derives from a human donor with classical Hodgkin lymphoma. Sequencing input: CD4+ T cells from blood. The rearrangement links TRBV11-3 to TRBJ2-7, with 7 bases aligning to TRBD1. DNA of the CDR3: TGTGCCAGCAGCAAAGAAAGAGCAGGGGGTTCTCCCTACGAGCAGTACTTC. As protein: CASSKERAGGSPYEQYF.